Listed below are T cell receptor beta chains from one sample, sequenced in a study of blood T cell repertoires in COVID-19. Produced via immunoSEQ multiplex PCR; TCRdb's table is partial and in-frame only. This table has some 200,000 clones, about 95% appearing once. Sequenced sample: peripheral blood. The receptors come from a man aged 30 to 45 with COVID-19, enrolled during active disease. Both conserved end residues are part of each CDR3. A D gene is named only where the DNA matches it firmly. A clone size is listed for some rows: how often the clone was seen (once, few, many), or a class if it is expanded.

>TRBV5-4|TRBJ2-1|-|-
TGTGCCAGCAGCTTGGACAGGTGGTCCTACAATGAGCAGTTCTTC
CASSLDRWSYNEQFF
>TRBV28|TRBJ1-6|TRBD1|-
TGTGCCAGCAGTGCCCGGACAGGGGTTAATTCACCCCTCCACTTT
CASSARTGVNSPLHF
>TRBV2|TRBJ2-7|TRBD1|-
TGTGCCAGCAGAAGGGACAGCGGAAGCTCCTACGAGCAGTACTTC
CASRRDSGSSYEQYF
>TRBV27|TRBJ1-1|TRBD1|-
TGTGCCAGCAGTTTATCGGGGGACAGGTATCGGAGCACTGAAGCTTTCTTT
CASSLSGDRYRSTEAFF
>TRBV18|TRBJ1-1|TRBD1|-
TGTGCCAGCTCACTGACAGGGGAGATATGGGACTTT
CASSLTGEIWDF
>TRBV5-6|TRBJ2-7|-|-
TGTGCCAGCAGCCCCACACGGGACTGGAGTTACGAGCAGTACTTC
CASSPTRDWSYEQYF
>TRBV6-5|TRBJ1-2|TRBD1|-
TGTGCCAGCAGAATGACAGGGACCTATGGCTACACCTTC
CASRMTGTYGYTF
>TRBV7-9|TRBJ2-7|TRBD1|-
TGTGCCAGCAGCCCGACGGGACAGGTCCTCCCCGAGCAGTACTTC
CASSPTGQVLPEQYF
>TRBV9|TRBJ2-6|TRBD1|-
TGTGCCAGCAGCGTCCGACAGGGTCCTTCTGGGGCCAACGTCCTGACTTTC
CASSVRQGPSGANVLTF
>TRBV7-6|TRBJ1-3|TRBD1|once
TGTGCCAGCAGCTTAGGGACAGGGGGCCCTGGAAACACCATATATTTT
CASSLGTGGPGNTIYF
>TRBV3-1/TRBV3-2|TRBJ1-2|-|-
TGTGCCAGCAGCCGCGCGGATTATGGCTACACCTTC
CASSRADYGYTF
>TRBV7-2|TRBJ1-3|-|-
TGTGCCAGCAGCTTAGCGACAGGCAGCTCTGGAAACACCATATATTTT
CASSLATGSSGNTIYF
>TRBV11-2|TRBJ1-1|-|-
TGTGCCAGCAGCTTAGACAGGTTCTTCGCTGAAGCTTTCTTT
CASSLDRFFAEAFF
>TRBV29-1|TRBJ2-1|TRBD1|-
TGCAGCGTGGCCCAGGGGGCCGGTGAGCAGTTCTTC
CSVAQGAGEQFF
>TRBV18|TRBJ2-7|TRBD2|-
TGTGCCAGCTCACCAAGTCGACAGCGGACTAGCGGGGGGGACTACGAGCAGTACTTC
CASSPSRQRTSGGDYEQYF
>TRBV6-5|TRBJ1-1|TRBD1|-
TGTGCCAGCAGGGACAGGGGGCTCGGAATCACTGAAGCTTTCTTT
CASRDRGLGITEAFF
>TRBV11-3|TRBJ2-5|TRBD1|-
TGTGCCAGCAGCCAGGGGGCGGAACAAGAGACCCAGTACTTC
CASSQGAEQETQYF
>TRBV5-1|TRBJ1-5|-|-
TGCGCCAGCAGCTTTATGGGGGGGGATCAGCCCCAGCATTTT
CASSFMGGDQPQHF
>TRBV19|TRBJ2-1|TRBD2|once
TGTGCCAGTAGTATTATGACTAGCGGGGGCTCCTACAATGAGCAGTTCTTC
CASSIMTSGGSYNEQFF
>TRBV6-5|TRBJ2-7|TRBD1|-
TGTGCCAGCAGTTTGGGACAGGGGCAACCCTACGAGCAGTACTTC
CASSLGQGQPYEQYF
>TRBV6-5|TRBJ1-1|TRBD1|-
TGTGCCAGCAGCGGACAGGGGTACACTGAAGCTTTCTTT
CASSGQGYTEAFF
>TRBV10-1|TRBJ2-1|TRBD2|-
TGCGCCAGCAGTGAGCTACCTAGCGGGGGGACCAATGAGCAGTTCTTC
CASSELPSGGTNEQFF
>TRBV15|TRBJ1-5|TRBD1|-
TGTGCCACCAGCCCCGGACAGGGCAATCAGCCCCAGCATTTT
CATSPGQGNQPQHF
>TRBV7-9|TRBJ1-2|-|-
TGTGCCAGCAGCTCACAGGGTCCGGGCTACACCTTC
CASSSQGPGYTF
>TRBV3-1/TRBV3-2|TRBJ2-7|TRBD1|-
TGTGCCAGCAGCCCCATACAGGGGGCAAGCTCCTACGAGCAGTACTTC
CASSPIQGASSYEQYF
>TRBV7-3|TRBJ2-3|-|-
TGTGCCAGCAGCCCCTCTAGTTGGGGCACAGATACGCAGTATTTT
CASSPSSWGTDTQYF
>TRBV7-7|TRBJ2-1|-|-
TGTGCCAGCAGCCCAGGTTCCCCGACCGCCTCCACTGAGCAGTTCTTC
CASSPGSPTASTEQFF
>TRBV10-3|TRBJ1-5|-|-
TGTGCCATCAGTGAACGGGAACCTCAGCCCCAGCATTTT
CAISEREPQPQHF
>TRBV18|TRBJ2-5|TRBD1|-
TGTGCCAGCTCAAAAGACAGGGGTTGGGAGACCCAGTACTTC
CASSKDRGWETQYF
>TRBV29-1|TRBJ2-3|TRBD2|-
TGCAGCGTTGAGGGACGGGGGGTAAGGACAGATACGCAGTATTTT
CSVEGRGVRTDTQYF
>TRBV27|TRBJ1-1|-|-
TGTGCCAGCAGTTTTAGCACCACACCGTTGAACACTGAAGCTTTCTTT
CASSFSTTPLNTEAFF
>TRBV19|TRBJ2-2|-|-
TGTGCCAGTAGTCCCCGCGGTACCGGGGAGCTGTTTTTT
CASSPRGTGELFF
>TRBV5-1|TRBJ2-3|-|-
TGCGCCAGCAACCGGGACTCCCACCCGACAGATACGCAGTATTTT
CASNRDSHPTDTQYF
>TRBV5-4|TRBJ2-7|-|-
TGTGCCAGCAGCTTGGCAGGGTCAGGGGCCGAGCAGTACTTC
CASSLAGSGAEQYF
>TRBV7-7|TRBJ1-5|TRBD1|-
TGTGCCAGCAGCTTAGTGGGACAGGGGTATGATAGCAATCAGCCCCAGCATTTT
CASSLVGQGYDSNQPQHF
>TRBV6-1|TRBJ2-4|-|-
TGTGCCAGCAGTGATCCGGGGTTAGACATTCAGTACTTC
CASSDPGLDIQYF
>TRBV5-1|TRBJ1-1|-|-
TGCGCCAGCAGCTTTGGCCACAACACTGAAGCTTTCTTT
CASSFGHNTEAFF
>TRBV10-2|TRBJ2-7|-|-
TGCGCCAGCACCCAGTTAGAGGCGTCCCAATCCTACGAGCAGTACTTC
CASTQLEASQSYEQYF
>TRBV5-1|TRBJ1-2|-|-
TGCGCCAGCAGCCAAGGGACTACTACCATTTACACCTTC
CASSQGTTTIYTF
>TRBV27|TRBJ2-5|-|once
TGTGCCAGCAGTCCCGCGGGCTGGGGGCCCGTACAAGAGACCCAGTACTTC
CASSPAGWGPVQETQYF
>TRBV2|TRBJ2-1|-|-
TGTGCCAGCAGGCTGGCTAGAGGCACCTACAATGAGCAGTTCTTC
CASRLARGTYNEQFF
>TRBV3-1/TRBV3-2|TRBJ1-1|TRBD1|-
TGTGCCAGCAGCCCCTACCAAACGCCGGGACAGGGACGGACTGAAGCTTTCTTT
CASSPYQTPGQGRTEAFF
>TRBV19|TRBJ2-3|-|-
TGTGCCAGTAGTTTGACTAAGAGCACAGATACGCAGTATTTT
CASSLTKSTDTQYF
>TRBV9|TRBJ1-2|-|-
TGTGCCAGCAGCGTAGGTCGTGGGGACACCCTCTATGGCTACACCTTC
CASSVGRGDTLYGYTF
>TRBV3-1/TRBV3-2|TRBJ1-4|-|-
TGTGCCAGCAGCCATTCAGTGGTGGCTAATGAAAAACTGTTTTTT
CASSHSVVANEKLFF
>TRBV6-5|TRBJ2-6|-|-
TGTGCCAGCAGCTGGGACTCCGGGGCCAACGTCCTGACTTTC
CASSWDSGANVLTF